These 5 T cell receptor beta chains were all obtained from the same sample, sequenced in a study of CD8 T cells in Susac syndrome. Roughly 0.45 to 1 ug RNA was reverse transcribed with random hexamers. TCRdb re-derived calls from the immunoSEQ multiplex PCR reads in MiXCR, one entry per CDR3 protein. This sample has some 300,000 distinct CDR3 sequences; around 84% occur once, and the top ten carry 0.11%. Specimen: CD8+ T cells from PBMCs. The receptors originated from a human donor with multiple sclerosis.

The gene calls are TRBV28 and TRBJ2-5; TRBD2 matches at 8 bases. The CDR3 totals 16 residues. CDR1 is MDHEN, CDR2 SYDVKM, per germline. J lost 5 bases, V lost 7 bases, and 15 bases had no gene match. CDR3 nucleotide sequence: TGTGCCAGCAACCGCCCGTTTCGGGAGGGCCGGGAGACCCAGTACTTC. This sequence encodes CASNRPFREGRETQYF.

The V gene is TRBV28, the J gene TRBJ2-7; perhaps TRBD1 as D (6 bases). Looked up from germline, CDR1 is MDHEN and CDR2 is SYDVKM. V lost 3 bases and J lost 6, with 18 bases in between. This CDR3 is built from 15 residues. The CDR3, as DNA: TGTGCCAGCAGTTTTCCCGGACAGTATTCCGGCGAGCAGTACTTC. Translating it yields CASSFPGQYSGEQYF.

V and J are TRBV29-1 and TRBJ2-3, with D possibly TRBD2 on 5 matching bases. Looked up from germline, CDR1 is SQVTM and CDR2 is ANQGSEA. The CDR3 totals 14 residues. CDR3 residues: CRPKGRALTDTQYF. The CDR3 DNA reads as TGCAGACCTAAAGGGCGGGCCCTCACAGATACGCAGTATTTT.

The chain has TRBV12-3 or TRBV12-4 and TRBJ2-5, with TRBD2 matching over 9 bases. The CDR3 covers 15 residues. J lost 5 bases, V lost 4 bases, and 8 bases had no gene match. In DNA, the CDR3 is TGTGCCAGCAGTTCCTTAGCGGGAGAAGCGGAGACCCAGTACTTC. Protein: CASSSLAGEAETQYF.

V is TRBV3-1 and J is TRBJ2-3; D is possibly TRBD2 (7 bases). The CDR3 has 14 residues. The germline V gene has CDR1 LGHDT and CDR2 YNNKEL (reference sequence). The germline V and J ends were trimmed by 4 bases and 8 bases, with 16 bases remaining between them. CDR3 DNA sequence: TGTGCCAGCAGCCTGGGAGGGGGAGACGGTACGCAGTATTTT. Amino acids: CASSLGGGDGTQYF.